What follows describes a single T cell receptor beta chain. The target antigen is unknown. The CDR3 runs 16 residues. The V and J ends lost 1 base and 4 bases, in that order; junction bases with no gene match: 10. Germline V CDR1 and CDR2: SGDLS, YYNGEE. Amplification targeted TCR beta CDR3 regions from RNA transcripts. The study used the HTBI primer set for a first-round RT-PCR of the TCR CDR3. A single record per CDR3 protein comes from TCRdb applying MiXCR to the multiplex PCR reads. The data show 490,000 or so distinct CDR3 sequences, under 25% seen once. These data come from a study of T cells in Graves' hyperthyroidism and ophthalmopathy. The study excluded patients with uncontrolled infection, other autoimmune disease, pregnancy or lactation. Orbital computed tomography, thyroid ultrasound, serum thyroxine and TRAb, and clinical symptoms together informed the diagnoses. Study-level points and caveats: Blood also showed most of the thyroid clonotypes that were expanded above 0.001.

The V and J genes are TRBV9 and TRBJ2-5; TRBD1 aligns across 7 bases. The sequence was obtained from a woman in her seventies with Graves' ophthalmopathy. The sequenced sample consisted of blood. The CDR3 sequence: CASSVNPTAGGETQYF. The CDR3, as DNA: TGTGCCAGCAGCGTAAATCCAACAGCAGGGGGAGAGACCCAGTACTTC.